The clone carrying this T cell receptor beta chain was counted at least ten times. Its specificity is not known. This sample is drawn from a study of blood T cells in healthy people across ages. Study-wide findings and caveats: Diversity was higher, and naive CD4+ cells more numerous, in long-lived donors than in aged donors.

With a J-beta primer mix and a sample-barcoded 5' primer, a second PCR ran roughly 6 to 11 cycles. TCRdb analysed the 5' RACE reads with MiXCR anew, one entry per CDR3 protein. The table records over 550,000 distinct CDR3 sequences, about 28% of them present only once. This CDR3 spans 15 amino acids. The germline CDR1 and CDR2 sequences are SGHDT and YYEEEE. J gave up 5 bases and V 4 bases, and 7 bases lay outside the gene matches. Each sample yielded at least 6 million isolated PBMCs. The V gene is TRBV5-6, the J gene TRBJ2-5, with TRBD2 matching 11 bases. The specimen sequenced was blood. The sequence derives from a woman older than 75 in good health. The CDR3 region has the DNA TGTGCCAGCAGCGCCCTAGCGGGGGGCCAGGAGACCCAGTACTTC. Its protein is CASSALAGGQETQYF.